This T cell receptor (beta chain) was sequenced during a study of early T cells in non-severe SARS-CoV-2 infection (dated by TCRdb to 2020 to 2023). Looking at the study overall: Bulk RNA from unsorted whole blood was used for TCR sequencing, so alpha and beta chains could not be paired. The paper as a whole reports these results and caveats: Matching against VDJdb was skewed toward anti-spike CD8 responses, likely underestimated virus-specific expansions, and missed private and CD4 specificities.

This was a case-control study nested in a cohort of healthcare workers in London, UK, who had nasopharyngeal swab PCR tests and blood samples taken every week. Healthcare workers were recruited between 23 and 31 March 2020, during the week of the UK lockdown, and were followed weekly for up to about 16 weeks. About this clonotype: The antigen it recognizes is unknown. No much larger clone exists at a distance of one base, and base qualities are not known.

The library relied on 5' RACE. Data came from a NextSeq 500. In the TCR library protocol, unique molecular identifiers were attached to individual cDNA molecules to correct for PCR bias and sequencing error. Both TCR alpha and beta chains were sequenced, and tight co-correlation was observed between alpha and beta sequence abundances in each sample. The source study handled its data this way. Decombinator V4 was used to annotate TCR sequences for V gene, J gene and CDR3. Expanded TCRs were defined as changing significantly between any two time points under a Poisson model with p below 0.0001. TCR abundances were normalised to the total number of TCRs sequenced per sample and expressed as counts per million. MAIT TCRs were defined by TRAV1-2 paired with TRAJ12, TRAJ20 or TRAJ33, and iNKT TCRs by TRAV10 paired with TRAJ18. VDJdb, accessed 1 November 2021, was searched for CMV, EBV and SARS-CoV-2 annotated TCRs, excluding TCRs annotated for multiple antigens. TCRdb reprocessing: public reads trimmed at Q25 with fastp, clones called with MiXCR, in-frame beta chains kept. Each record represents a unique CDR3 protein, reported with the most common genes and DNA among its rows. None of the V and J calls come from the authors' own analysis; TCRdb made them. The sample data list over 100,000 distinct CDR3 sequences, and less than 15% of these were observed just once. 6.2% of the sample belongs to the ten largest clones.

The germline ends are 9 bases apart after V is trimmed by 0 bases and J by 0 bases. Looking up the germline V gene yields CDR1 MNHEY and CDR2 SVGAGI. The CDR3 covers 16 residues, taking in both the cysteine and the phenylalanine. Of the read, only the CDR3 DNA is kept; its 48 bases are in frame from base 1. The sequenced sample consisted of whole blood. The sequence came from an adult who was a healthcare worker with PCR-confirmed SARS-CoV-2 infection or an uninfected control (not recorded which). The chain employs TRBV6-5 and TRBJ2-1, with no confident D gene call. CDR3 loop: CASSYSPVNSYNEQFF. Here is the DNA: TGTGCCAGCAGTTACTCCCCGGTTAACTCCTACAATGAGCAGTTCTTC.